A selection of T cell receptor beta chains follows, all from one sample in a study of CD8+ T cells in alopecia areata. This table comes from immunoSEQ multiplex PCR, and its TCRdb copy is limited to in-frame clones, with some not included. The sample records 180,000 or so clones, over 55% being singletons. Sample: CD4+ T cells sorted from blood, taken at week 0. The receptors shown here come from a human donor with alopecia areata. CDR3s include the opening cysteine and the closing phenylalanine or tryptophan. D genes are given only for firm matches.

d_gene | v_gene | CDR3aa
- | TRBV30 | CAWSNKGSSYNEQFF
- | TRBV25-1 | CASSGLWGGYTF
TRBD1 | TRBV29-1 | CSVVGQGVNEQFF
- | TRBV5-1 | CASSLIGQTNTEAFF
- | TRBV7-2 | CASSLGVPGREQYF
TRBD2 | TRBV29-1 | CSVELRLAGRETQYF
- | TRBV7-8 | CASSSHYEQYF
TRBD1 | TRBV7-8 | CASSLRDSGNTIYF
TRBD1 | TRBV29-1 | CSVEKQGGYGYTF
- | TRBV4-1 | CASSHVKGWVYF
- | TRBV5-5 | CASSLDREQYF
TRBD2 | TRBV10-3 | CAIRDGLAGTDTQYF
TRBD1 | TRBV19 | CASAMGTGSNEQFF
- | TRBV27 | CASSFGNSPLHF
- | TRBV2 | CASSVWDGDNTEAFF
TRBD1 | TRBV28 | CASSPGTEETQYF
TRBD1 | TRBV29-1 | CSAATGTGYSEQFF
- | TRBV20-1 | CSARGTDEQFF
- | TRBV4-1 | CASSLQSITNNEQFF
- | TRBV27 | CASSLTRPESYGYTF
- | TRBV30 | CAWDSGNTIYF
TRBD1 | TRBV9 | CASSTGQGYSGANVLTF
- | TRBV15 | CATSRASGSNYGYTF
- | TRBV29-1 | CSVTYRDEQYF
TRBD1 | TRBV5-1 | CASSWGTGDEQFF
TRBD1 | TRBV29-1 | CSASGQGNYGYTF
TRBD1 | TRBV2 | CARKQGNYGYTF
TRBD2 | TRBV14 | CASSQLAGGQETQYF
- | TRBV11-1 | CASSDGTALFGYTF
TRBD1 | TRBV30 | CAWSETGLNTEAFF
- | TRBV6-1 | CASSESFHTEAFF
- | TRBV30 | CAWSPNSATNEKLFF
- | TRBV9 | CASSVGLDSRKAYEQYF
TRBD1 | TRBV6-1 | CASEPGQNYGYTF
- | TRBV11-2 | CASSLSRMRVYGYTF
- | TRBV11-2 | CASSSQGLNSPLHF
TRBD2 | TRBV9 | CASSVGVGLAGEQYF
- | TRBV7-2 | CASSLGLGGTDTQYF
TRBD1 | TRBV29-1 | CSVKTGGNQPQHF
TRBD1 | TRBV29-1 | CSAEWDRGGYTF
- | TRBV29-1 | CSVEALLQVGTEAFF
- | TRBV30 | CAWSPREEGYTF
TRBD1 | TRBV29-1 | CSVGTGGTEAFF
- | TRBV7-9 | CGAARSSGANVLTF
- | TRBV30 | CAWQSGLSGANVLTF
TRBD1 | TRBV25-1 | CASSEYQGVNSPLHF
TRBD1 | TRBV20-1 | CSARDRGGYTF
- | TRBV2 | CASTLELGQYF
TRBD2 | TRBV6-4 | CASSRTSRISGANVLTF
- | TRBV25-1 | CASNTQGNTEAFF
TRBD2 | TRBV7-3 | CASSITSGGSYEQYF
- | TRBV18 | CASSPLDNTGELFF